This T cell receptor (beta chain) was recorded in a study of blood T cell repertoires in COVID-19. Study-wide background: PBMCs, B-cell-depleted T cells, or T cells were the source of the cDNA or gDNA that made up the material.

Methods used by the authors: Estimates of nucleated cell counts were drawn from the amplification of reference gene primers. The method was immunoSEQ multiplex PCR; TCRdb's version includes in-frame clones alone and lacks a portion of them. The DNA gave D and trimming, while V, J and clone size come from that table. The sample consists of roughly 160,000 clones, about nine tenths of them appearing once. Germline loops: CDR1 SGHAT, CDR2 FQNNGV. CDR3 size: 12 residues. The ends were cut back, 2 bases at V and 6 bases at J, with 7 bases in the middle. Sequenced: peripheral blood. The rearrangement links TRBV11-2 to TRBJ1-1, with D uncertain. The TCR sequence derives from a man between 18 and 35 years old with COVID-19, enrolled during active disease. The CDR3 region is CASSLPSAEAFF. The CDR3 DNA sequence: TGTGCCAGCAGCTTACCCAGCGCTGAAGCTTTCTTT.